Listed below are T cell receptor beta chains from one sample, sequenced in a study of blood T cell repertoires in COVID-19. Clones were read by immunoSEQ multiplex PCR, and TCRdb kept only the in-frame ones, dropping some. The sample shows 150,000 to 200,000 clones, about 76% of them seen only once. Sequenced: peripheral blood. These receptors came from a woman in her thirties or forties with COVID-19, enrolled during active disease. The CDR3 runs from the conserved cysteine through the conserved F or W. The D gene is left open where the match is weak. Only part of the rows carry a size: once, few, many, or a class if the clone is expanded.

TRBJ2-7 | NA | few | TRBV30 | TGTGCCTGGAGTCCGTGGAGCGGGCGTCGGGGCGACGAGCAGTACTTC | CAWSPWSGRRGDEQYF
TRBJ1-2 | NA | NA | TRBV6-5 | TGTGCCAGCAGGTGGACGACGGGGAACTATGGCTACACCTTC | CASRWTTGNYGYTF
TRBJ2-1 | NA | NA | TRBV9 | TGTGCCAGCAGCGTAGGGAGCCTAGACCCCTACAATGAGCAGTTCTTC | CASSVGSLDPYNEQFF
TRBJ1-3 | NA | NA | TRBV21-1 | TGTGCCAGCAGAGACGACAGAACGATTGGAAACACCATATATTTT | CASRDDRTIGNTIYF
TRBJ1-2 | NA | NA | TRBV19 | TGTGCCAGTAGTCAGTATTTATATGGCTACACCTTC | CASSQYLYGYTF
TRBJ1-3 | NA | NA | TRBV3-1/TRBV3-2 | TGTGCCAGCAGGGAGTATCGAGGAAACACCATATATTTT | CASREYRGNTIYF
TRBJ2-3 | TRBD1 | NA | TRBV6-2/TRBV6-3 | TGTGCCAGCAGTCGGGACAGTAACACAGATACGCAGTATTTT | CASSRDSNTDTQYF
TRBJ2-3 | NA | few | TRBV5-1 | TGCGCCAGCAGCTTGGTGGGCAGGGTCACAGATACGCAGTATTTT | CASSLVGRVTDTQYF
TRBJ1-6 | TRBD1 | NA | TRBV7-9 | TGTGCCAGCAGCTTAGTCGGGCGACAGGGGGCGGACTCACCCCTCCACTTT | CASSLVGRQGADSPLHF
TRBJ1-2 | TRBD1 | NA | TRBV24-1 | TGTGCCACCAGTGATTTGCAGGGGGCCTTCACCTTC | CATSDLQGAFTF
TRBJ1-1 | NA | NA | TRBV3-1/TRBV3-2 | TGTGCCAGCTTGGGTAGCGCTGAAGCTTTCTTT | CASLGSAEAFF
TRBJ1-4 | TRBD1 | NA | TRBV3-1/TRBV3-2 | TGTGCCAGCAGCCAAGAGAGGGGGACAGTAATTAATGAAAAACTGTTTTTT | CASSQERGTVINEKLFF
TRBJ1-1 | NA | NA | TRBV15 | TGTGCCACCAGCAGAGATACAGGCCGGGCTTTCTTT | CATSRDTGRAFF
TRBJ2-5 | NA | once | TRBV10-3 | TGTGCCATCAGCGTCAGCAGGGAGACCCAGTACTTC | CAISVSRETQYF
TRBJ2-3 | NA | NA | TRBV3-1/TRBV3-2 | TGTGCCAGCAGCCAAAACCCCAGAGATACGCAGTATTTT | CASSQNPRDTQYF
TRBJ1-2 | TRBD1 | NA | TRBV6-1 | TGTGCCAGCAGTGAAGGCAGGGGGCATGGCTACACCTTC | CASSEGRGHGYTF
TRBJ1-2 | NA | NA | TRBV6-1 | TGTGCCAGCAGTGATACAGGGTATGGCTACACCTTC | CASSDTGYGYTF
TRBJ1-3 | NA | NA | TRBV6-5 | TGTGCCTCAAGCCTCCTGCAGGCTGGAAACACCATATATTTT | CASSLLQAGNTIYF
TRBJ1-2 | TRBD1 | NA | TRBV6-2/TRBV6-3 | TGTGCCAGCAGTTACGGGACAGGGACAGAGAATGGCTACACCTTC | CASSYGTGTENGYTF
TRBJ1-2 | TRBD1 | NA | TRBV12-3/TRBV12-4 | TGTGCCAGCAGTCCCGACAGGGCCGGCACCTTC | CASSPDRAGTF
TRBJ1-1 | NA | once | TRBV6-1 | TGTGCCAGCAGTGAAAAGGGGCGGAACACTGAAGCTTTCTTT | CASSEKGRNTEAFF
TRBJ2-1 | TRBD2 | NA | TRBV5-8 | TGTGCCAGCAGGCCGCACGGGGGGGCGGTGAATGAGCAGTTCTTC | CASRPHGGAVNEQFF
TRBJ1-2 | TRBD1 | NA | TRBV27 | TGTGCCAGCAGTTATGGAACAGGGGGCGATAATGGCTACACCTTC | CASSYGTGGDNGYTF
TRBJ2-2 | TRBD1 | once | TRBV5-6 | TGTGCCAGCAGCTTGGTAGGGGACAGGGCCGGGGAGCTGTTTTTT | CASSLVGDRAGELFF
TRBJ2-7 | TRBD2 | NA | TRBV7-2 | TGTGCCAGCAGCCTAGGCGGGGTAGCGGGAAACTACGAGCAGTACTTC | CASSLGGVAGNYEQYF
TRBJ1-2 | TRBD1 | NA | TRBV9 | TGTGCCAGCAGCGTAGGTGCCCGAGACAGGGGGCTCTATGGCTACACCTTC | CASSVGARDRGLYGYTF
TRBJ2-1 | TRBD1 | NA | TRBV5-1 | TGCGCCAGCAGTTTGGACAGGGCGAATGGCAATGAGCAGTTCTTC | CASSLDRANGNEQFF
TRBJ2-5 | NA | NA | TRBV12-3/TRBV12-4 | TGTGCCAGCAGTTTCAAAGAGACCCAGTACTTC | CASSFKETQYF
TRBJ2-1 | TRBD2 | NA | TRBV7-8 | TGTGCCAGCAGCTTAGAGGGACTAGCGGCCGCGACCTACAATGAGCAGTTCTTC | CASSLEGLAAATYNEQFF
TRBJ2-1 | NA | NA | TRBV9 | TGTGCCAGCAGCGTAGATCTATCCCCCTACAATGAGCAGTTCTTC | CASSVDLSPYNEQFF
TRBJ1-6 | NA | NA | TRBV21-1 | TGTGCCAGCACCCCCGGATCAAGACAGTGGCCACCCCTCCACTTT | CASTPGSRQWPPLHF
TRBJ1-6 | NA | NA | TRBV28 | TGTGCCAGCCAGCAGGGAAATGATTCACCCCTCCACTTT | CASQQGNDSPLHF
TRBJ2-5 | NA | NA | TRBV27 | TGTGCCAGCAGTCCTAGAGTATTTCAGGAGACCCAGTACTTC | CASSPRVFQETQYF
TRBJ2-7 | NA | many | TRBV6-5 | TGTGCCAGCAGTTACTCTAGCAGCTCCTACGAGCAGTACTTC | CASSYSSSSYEQYF
TRBJ1-2 | TRBD1 | NA | TRBV7-9 | TGTGCCAGCAGCCCGGGGACAGCCTATGGCTACACCTTC | CASSPGTAYGYTF
TRBJ2-3 | TRBD1 | NA | TRBV3-1/TRBV3-2 | TGTGCCAGCAGCAGAAGGACAGGGAGCACAGATACGCAGTATTTT | CASSRRTGSTDTQYF
TRBJ2-2 | NA | NA | TRBV7-3 | TGTGCCAGCAGCTATGGTGCGTCGGTCGCCGGGGAGCTGTTTTTT | CASSYGASVAGELFF
TRBJ1-1 | TRBD1 | once | TRBV19 | TGTGCCACCCGACGGGGTCCGAAGGACAGGGACACTGAAGCTTTCTTT | CATRRGPKDRDTEAFF
TRBJ1-2 | NA | NA | TRBV6-1 | TGTGCCAGCAGTAAAGGGAAACTACGGGGGGCTGACTATGGCTACACCTTC | CASSKGKLRGADYGYTF
TRBJ1-1 | NA | NA | TRBV7-2 | TGTGCCAGCAGCGCCTCCAGAGGGGGCACTGAAGCTTTCTTT | CASSASRGGTEAFF
TRBJ1-4 | TRBD1 | NA | TRBV9 | TGTGCCAGCAGCCCACAGGGGGACGATGAAAAACTGTTTTTT | CASSPQGDDEKLFF
TRBJ2-7 | NA | few | TRBV2 | TGTGCCAGCAGTGAGATCAGAGGGCTAAGCGAGCAGTACTTC | CASSEIRGLSEQYF
TRBJ2-7 | TRBD2 | NA | TRBV7-8 | TGTGCCAGCAGCCACAGCGGGAGGGGGGACTACGAGCAGTACTTC | CASSHSGRGDYEQYF
TRBJ1-1 | NA | NA | TRBV3-1/TRBV3-2 | TGTGCCAGCAGCCAAACCGGGGGAGCCACTGAAGCTTTCTTT | CASSQTGGATEAFF
TRBJ1-5 | NA | NA | TRBV6-4 | TGTGCCAGCAGTGACTCCATAGGGAGAGGGAGCAATCAGCCCCAGCATTTT | CASSDSIGRGSNQPQHF
TRBJ1-4 | TRBD1 | few | TRBV4-2 | TGTGCCAGCAGCCAGCATGGGACAGGCAATGAAAAACTGTTTTTT | CASSQHGTGNEKLFF
TRBJ1-2 | NA | NA | TRBV5-4 | TGTGCCAGCAGCGTAGCGACTGGAAAGGACTATGGCTACACCTTC | CASSVATGKDYGYTF
TRBJ1-6 | NA | NA | TRBV11-3 | TGTGCCAGCAGCTCCGGGGGACCCTATTCACCCCTCCACTTT | CASSSGGPYSPLHF
TRBJ2-1 | TRBD2 | NA | TRBV3-1/TRBV3-2 | TGTGCCAGCAGCCTGGGACTAGCGGGAGTAGGTAGCTACAATGAGCAGTTCTTC | CASSLGLAGVGSYNEQFF
TRBJ2-1 | TRBD2 | NA | TRBV6-5 | TGTGCCAGCAAACCTAGCGGGGGGGTAGGTGAGCAGTTCTTC | CASKPSGGVGEQFF
TRBJ1-1 | NA | NA | TRBV19 | TGTGCCAGTAGTGGCAGGGTGTGGACTGAAGCTTTCTTT | CASSGRVWTEAFF
TRBJ2-7 | NA | NA | TRBV25-1 | TGTGCCAGCAGCGACGGGTACAAGCAGTACTTC | CASSDGYKQYF
TRBJ1-6 | NA | NA | TRBV7-3 | TGTGCCAGCAGCCCCATGCTAAATTCACCCCTCCACTTT | CASSPMLNSPLHF
TRBJ2-1 | NA | NA | TRBV7-2 | TGTGCCAGCAGCTTAGGGCCAGACAATGAGCAGTTCTTC | CASSLGPDNEQFF
TRBJ2-5 | TRBD2 | once | TRBV5-6 | TGTGCCAGCAGCCCCGGACTAGCCGGCGAGACCCAGTACTTC | CASSPGLAGETQYF